This is a list of T cell receptor beta chains from one sample in a study of blood T cell repertoires in COVID-19. Clones were read by immunoSEQ multiplex PCR, and TCRdb kept only the in-frame ones, dropping some. The sample yields approximately 270,000 clones, 90% to 95% seen once. The specimen was PBMCs or T cells enriched from blood (not recorded which). These receptors came from a human donor in a cohort exposed to, infected with or recovered from COVID-19 (not recorded which). The donor label of this sample is uncertain. Each CDR3 is given with its conserved first and last residue. D genes are given only for firm matches. Clone sizes are given selectively: once, few, many, or a class where the clone is expanded.

j_call	clone_size	v_call	d_call	cdr3_nt	cdr3_aa
TRBJ2-7	.	TRBV19	TRBD1	TGTGCCAGTAGCAGCCCGGGACAGGTAACCTACGAGCAGTACTTC	CASSSPGQVTYEQYF
TRBJ2-7	.	TRBV20-1	TRBD1	TGCAGTGCTAGTCGGTACAGGGGGAGCTCCTACGAGCAGTACTTC	CSASRYRGSSYEQYF
TRBJ2-7	.	TRBV12-5	TRBD2	TGTGCTAGTGGTTTGGTTGTCGACAGCTCTAGCGGGGGCCTGGAGCAGTACTTC	CASGLVVDSSSGGLEQYF
TRBJ1-1	.	TRBV12-3/TRBV12-4	TRBD1	TGTGCCAGCAGTCGACAGGGTACTGAAGCTTTCTTT	CASSRQGTEAFF
TRBJ2-7	.	TRBV18	.	TGTGCCAGCTCACCCGGGGCCTACGAGCAGTACTTC	CASSPGAYEQYF
TRBJ2-1	.	TRBV19	TRBD2	TGTGCCACCGCAGGCAGTAGCGGGGACTACAATGAGCAGTTCTTC	CATAGSSGDYNEQFF
TRBJ2-5	once	TRBV3-1/TRBV3-2	.	TGTGCCAGCAGCCAAGGGGCAGGGCAAGAACAAGAGACCCAGTACTTC	CASSQGAGQEQETQYF
TRBJ1-4	once	TRBV19	.	TGTGCCAGTAGTGGCATCAATGAAAAACTGTTTTTT	CASSGINEKLFF
TRBJ1-1	.	TRBV4-1	TRBD1	TGCGCCAGCAGCCAAAGTTTGGGGACAGCCGTCACTGAAGCTTTCTTT	CASSQSLGTAVTEAFF
TRBJ2-6	.	TRBV10-3	.	TGTGCCATCAGTGAGGTAACAGGGTACGACTCTGGGGCCAACGTCCTGACTTTC	CAISEVTGYDSGANVLTF
TRBJ2-2	.	TRBV7-8	TRBD1	TGTGCCAGCAGCTTAGTCTGGACAGGGGAGGACACCGGGGAGCTGTTTTTT	CASSLVWTGEDTGELFF
TRBJ1-6	.	TRBV5-1	.	TGCGCCAGCAGCATGGACACCCTTTATAATTCACCCCTCCACTTT	CASSMDTLYNSPLHF
TRBJ2-3	.	TRBV19	.	TGTGCCAGTAGTATCAGGACAGCCCAAGATACGCAGTATTTT	CASSIRTAQDTQYF
TRBJ2-2	.	TRBV6-1	.	TGTGCCAGCAGTGAAGACGACTACCTAGGGGGTCCAAACACCGGGGAGCTGTTTTTT	CASSEDDYLGGPNTGELFF
TRBJ2-7	.	TRBV23-1	.	TGCGCCAGCAGTCAAGGTTATGGGGGCGAAGAGCAGTACTTC	CASSQGYGGEEQYF
TRBJ2-1	.	TRBV19	TRBD2	TGTGCCAGTAGTATCGGGACTAGAGTCTACAATGAGCAGTTCTTC	CASSIGTRVYNEQFF
TRBJ2-2	.	TRBV5-8	TRBD2	TGTGCCAGCAGCCGGGGGGTACGGGCCGGGGAGCTGTTTTTT	CASSRGVRAGELFF
TRBJ1-5	.	TRBV19	TRBD1	TGTGCCAGTAGTAAGAGACAGGGGGCAATCAATCAGCCCCAGCATTTT	CASSKRQGAINQPQHF
TRBJ1-2	.	TRBV10-3	.	TGTGCCATCAGTGAGGAGAATAGCTATGGCTACACCTTC	CAISEENSYGYTF
TRBJ1-2	.	TRBV6-5	TRBD1	TGTGCCAGCAGTTCGGGACAGTTCTATGGCTACACCTTC	CASSSGQFYGYTF
TRBJ2-4	.	TRBV4-1	TRBD2	TGCGCCAGCAGCCAAGGACTAGCGGGGGGACGAGCCAAAAACATTCAGTACTTC	CASSQGLAGGRAKNIQYF
TRBJ2-6	.	TRBV13	TRBD2	TGTGCCAGCAGCTTAACTAGCGGGGGATCTGGGGCCAACGTCCTGACTTTC	CASSLTSGGSGANVLTF
TRBJ1-1	.	TRBV18	.	TGTGCCAGCTCACCAAGCACAGGGCTACCTATGAACACTGAAGCTTTCTTT	CASSPSTGLPMNTEAFF
TRBJ1-1	once	TRBV29-1	TRBD1	TGCAGCGTTCCCCCAGGGGGCATGAACACTGAAGCTTTCTTT	CSVPPGGMNTEAFF
TRBJ2-7	.	TRBV5-5	TRBD1	TGTGCCAGCAGCTTGGGGGTCAGGGGGCGATTCTACGAGCAGTACTTC	CASSLGVRGRFYEQYF
TRBJ2-6	.	TRBV5-1	.	TGCGCCAGCAGCCCGGCGGCATTCTCTGGGGCCAACGTCCTGACTTTC	CASSPAAFSGANVLTF
TRBJ2-2	once	TRBV4-3	TRBD2	TGCGCCAGCAGCCCCCTGGGGTCAGCGGGGGGCGCTAACACCGGGGAGCTGTTTTTT	CASSPLGSAGGANTGELFF